These 30 T cell receptor beta chains came from one sample sequenced in a study of OX40 agonist ivuxolimab in advanced cancers. Clones were read by immunoSEQ multiplex PCR, and TCRdb kept only the in-frame ones, dropping some. Of about 67,000 clones in the sample, 75% to 85% were seen once. Sequencing used CD4+ or CD8+ T cells sorted from blood, obtained in a trial of the OX40 agonist ivuxolimab. The receptors here all came from an adult with an advanced solid tumor such as melanoma, head and neck, liver or kidney cancer.

The chain recombines TRBV28 with TRBJ2-7; D unclear. V was pared by 2 bases and J by 2 bases, with 7 bases between. Germline V CDR1 and CDR2: MDHEN, SYDVKM. The CDR3 is made up of 13 amino acids. The CDR3 region is CASSLSDTYEQYF. In nucleotides, the CDR3 is TGTGCCAGCAGTTTAAGCGACACCTACGAGCAGTACTTC. Variable domain in full (rest from reference TRBV28 and TRBJ2-7): DVKVTQSSRYLVKRTGEKVFLECVQDMDHENMFWYRQDPGLGLRLIYFSYDVKMKEKGDIPEGYSVSREKKERFSLILESASTNQTSMYLCASSLSDTYEQYFGPGTRLTVT.

A single count supports this clone. The rearrangement uses TRBV28 and TRBJ2-5, with no clear D. The V end was cut by 5 bases, the J end by 11 bases, with 15 bases between. Per germline, CDR1 MDHEN and CDR2 SYDVKM. The CDR3 sequence is 12 residues long. CDR3 region: CASSGGLGEQYF. The CDR3 coding sequence is TGTGCCAGCAGTGGCGGATTAGGTGAGCAGTACTTC.

V gene TRBV28 combines with J gene TRBJ2-3, with TRBD2 identical over 16 bases. V lost 6 bases to trimming and J lost 3 bases; unmatched junction nucleotides: 9. The germline V gene has CDR1 MDHEN and CDR2 SYDVKM. The CDR3 loop spans 18 amino acids. CDR3 loop: CASSPGTSGRAGTDTQYF. The CDR3 region has the DNA TGTGCCAGCAGCCCGGGGACTAGCGGGAGGGCCGGGACAGATACGCAGTATTTT.

The chain combines TRBV2 with TRBJ2-3; 9 nucleotides line up with TRBD2. Germline trimming cut 6 bases from V and 1 base from J; bases unmatched to any gene: 2. Germline CDR1 reads SNHLY; CDR2 reads FYNNEI. The CDR3 has 14 residues. The CDR3 is CASSRTSGTDTQYF. The CDR3 bases are TGTGCCAGCAGCCGGACTAGCGGCACAGATACGCAGTATTTT.

The chain couples TRBV30 to TRBJ1-2; 9 nucleotides agree with TRBD1. The CDR3 totals 14 residues. Unmatched junction bases numbered 6, after V lost 3 bases and J lost 4 bases. Germline V gene lookup returns CDR1 GTSNPN and CDR2 SVGIG (reference sequence). CDR3 protein: CAWRSTGGGYGYTF. CDR3 coding DNA: TGTGCCTGGAGGTCGACAGGGGGTGGCTATGGCTACACCTTC.

The chain carries TRBV9 and TRBJ1-2; D not certain. The germline CDR1 and CDR2 sequences are SGDLS and YYNGEE. The CDR3 consists of 14 residues. The V end lost 0 bases, the J end lost 6 bases, and 12 bases lay between the germline ends. CDR3 in amino acids: CASSVDHGSDGYTF. The CDR3 DNA reads TGTGCCAGCAGCGTAGATCATGGATCGGATGGCTACACCTTC.

The rearrangement joins TRBV6-5 to TRBJ2-7; 11 bases agree with TRBD2. CDR1 is MNHEY and CDR2 is SVGAGI in the germline V gene. With 6 bases clipped from V and 4 bases from J, the junction kept 5 bases outside the gene matches. This CDR3 spans 14 amino acids. Here the CDR3 DNA reads TGTGCCAGCAGCTTAGCGGGAGGGGAATACGAGCAGTACTTC. This sequence encodes CASSLAGGEYEQYF.

CDR3 residues: CASSRDRGEYQPQHF. The CDR3 nucleotides read TGTGCCAGCAGCCGGGACAGGGGGGAGTACCAGCCCCAGCATTTT. The chain has TRBV11-2 and TRBJ1-5; 11 nucleotides match TRBD1. V was pared by 5 bases and J by 7 bases, with 7 bases of the junction left unmatched. CDR1 and CDR2 (germline): SGHAT, FQNNGV. CDR3 length: 15 residues.

In nucleotides, the CDR3 is TGTGCCAGCAGGGACAGGAACACTGAAGCTTTCTTT. This sequence encodes CASRDRNTEAFF. V gene TRBV7-2 combines with J gene TRBJ1-1; maybe TRBD1 (6 bases). Germline V gives CDR1 SGHTA, CDR2 FQGNSA. This CDR3 is built from 12 residues. V lost 6 bases to trimming and J lost 1 base, with 6 bases between them.

V usage is TRBV9 and J usage is TRBJ2-7, with a possible D match to TRBD2 (5 bases). This CDR3 is 13 amino acids long. V lost 2 bases to trimming and J lost 6 bases, with 12 bases between them. Germline lookup yields CDR1 SGDLS and CDR2 YYNGEE. In DNA form, the CDR3 reads TGTGCCAGCAGCGTTGTTAACAGCGGCGAGCAGTACTTC. Protein sequence: CASSVVNSGEQYF.

The V gene is TRBV7-9, the J gene TRBJ2-1; 10 bases line up with TRBD2. The J segment lost 7 bases and the V segment lost 0 bases, leaving 12 bases of the junction unmatched. Germline V lookup: CDR1 SEHNR, CDR2 FQNEAQ (reference sequence). The CDR3 spans 18 residues. This chain's CDR3 is CASSLAQGASGGKNEQFF. The CDR3 region has the DNA TGTGCCAGCAGCTTAGCCCAGGGGGCTAGCGGGGGCAAAAATGAGCAGTTCTTC.

This clone occurred once. The CDR3 sequence: CASSSRQVLRRGEAFF. Written as DNA, the CDR3 is TGTGCCAGCAGCTCGCGACAGGTCCTTCGCCGGGGGGAAGCTTTCTTT. The gene calls are TRBV13 and TRBJ1-1; D is perhaps TRBD1 (6 bases). The V end was cut by 4 bases, the J end by 8 bases, with 23 bases between. CDR1 is PRHDT, CDR2 FYEKMQ, per germline (reference sequence). CDR3 length: 16 amino acids. The full variable domain, its missing parts supplied by reference TRBV13 and TRBJ1-1, is AAGVIQSPRHLIKEKRETATLKCYPIPRHDTVYWYQQGPGQDPQFLISFYEKMQSDKGSIPDRFSAQQFSDYHSELNMSSLELGDSALYFCASSSRQVLRRGEAFFGQGTRLTVV.

The V and J genes are TRBV12-5 and TRBJ2-5, with TRBD1 identical over 11 bases. Looked up from germline, CDR1 is LGHNT and CDR2 is FRNRAP. Trimming took 7 bases from V and 7 from J; bases not matched to a gene: 8. The CDR3 covers 14 residues. CDR3 DNA: TGTGCTAGTGCCCTGGGGACAGGGGGGAGGACCCAGTACTTC. Amino acid sequence: CASALGTGGRTQYF.

This clone was found a few times. This sequence joins TRBV29-1 and TRBJ1-1; D unclear. The germline V gene encodes CDR1 SQVTM and CDR2 ANQGSEA. The CDR3 runs 9 residues. V dropped 4 bases and J dropped 6 bases, with 3 bases sitting between them. The CDR3 loop reads CSVVPEAFF. The CDR3 DNA follows: TGCAGCGTTGTTCCTGAAGCTTTCTTT.

The chain links TRBV6-6 to TRBJ1-3; D uncertain. Germline V gene sequence: CDR1 MNHNY, CDR2 SVGAGI (reference sequence). The CDR3 extends over 13 amino acids. The V end was cut by 3 bases, the J end by 4 bases, with 7 bases between. For the CDR3, the DNA is TGTGCCAGCAGTTATGACGGAGGAAACACCATATATTTT. Protein product: CASSYDGGNTIYF.

This clone occurred many times. The V call is TRBV30, the J call TRBJ1-5; D uncertain. Per germline, CDR1 GTSNPN and CDR2 SVGIG (reference sequence). V lost 0 bases to trimming and J lost 4 bases, with 7 bases between them. There are 13 residues in the CDR3. The chain's CDR3 is CAWSVDTNQPQHF. Written as DNA, the CDR3 is TGTGCCTGGAGTGTAGACACTAATCAGCCCCAGCATTTT.

The chain links TRBV18 to TRBJ1-2; D gene ambiguous. Germline CDR1 reads KGHSH; CDR2 reads LQKENI. The CDR3 length is 13 residues. Trimming removed 3 bases at V and 4 bases at J, with 9 bases between. The CDR3 protein is CASSPAELYGYTF. The CDR3 coding sequence is TGTGCCAGCTCACCGGCGGAGCTCTATGGCTACACCTTC.

The rearrangement links TRBV5-1 to TRBJ1-1; 9 positions agree with TRBD1. There are 15 residues in the CDR3. Trimming cost V 3 bases and J 6 bases; bases outside gene matches: 9. Germline V lookup: CDR1 SGHRS, CDR2 YFSETQ. CDR3 DNA sequence: TGCGCCAGCAGCTCGGGACAGGGTTGGGGTGCTGAAGCTTTCTTT. It yields the protein CASSSGQGWGAEAFF.

The CDR3 bases are TGTGCCAGCAGCGTCCTTGGGACTAGCGGGAGTATCGGAGAGCAGTTCTTC. Encoded protein: CASSVLGTSGSIGEQFF. J is TRBJ2-1 and V is TRBV7-3; 14 bases map to TRBD2. The CDR3 consists of 17 residues. The V gene's germline CDR1 is SGHTA and CDR2 FQGTGA. J gave up 10 bases and V 5 bases, and 13 bases lay outside the gene matches.

This clone turned up a few times. V gene TRBV2 combines with J gene TRBJ2-7; tentative D call: TRBD1 (6 bases). Germline V CDR1 and CDR2: SNHLY, FYNNEI. With 4 bases removed from V and 4 bases from J, the gap between germline ends came to 8 bases. The CDR3 contains 12 residues. Written as DNA, the CDR3 is TGTGCCAGCAGTGTACAGGGATACGAGCAGTACGTC. This gives the protein CASSVQGYEQYV.

This clone was counted once. The CDR3 sequence: CASSVLSGGDQPQHF. As DNA, the CDR3 is TGTGCCAGCAGCGTACTATCAGGGGGCGATCAGCCCCAGCATTTT. The chain employs TRBV9 and TRBJ1-5; 8 bases match TRBD1. With 1 base clipped from V and 5 bases from J, the junction kept 5 bases outside the gene matches. This CDR3 contains 15 residues. Looked up from germline, CDR1 is SGDLS and CDR2 is YYNGEE.

The chain carries TRBV19 and TRBJ2-3; TRBD1 matches 8 bases. The CDR3 extends over 14 amino acids. Germline V gene data show CDR1 as LNHDA and CDR2 as SQIVND (reference sequence). With 4 bases clipped from V and 2 bases from J, the junction kept 2 bases outside the gene matches. For the CDR3, the DNA is TGTGCCAGTAGTAACAGGGGGTCCACAGATACGCAGTATTTT. Translated, it gives CASSNRGSTDTQYF.

This clone was picked up a small number of times. The chain has TRBV4-1 and TRBJ1-5, with 7 bases that match TRBD1. The germline V gene has CDR1 MGHRA and CDR2 YSYEKL. V lost 4 bases, J lost 5 bases, and 14 bases stayed unmatched. The CDR3 is made up of 17 amino acids. The CDR3 DNA reads as TGCGCCAGCAGCCCATCGTCCCGGGGCAGGGGGGATCAGCCCCAGCATTTT. Translating it yields CASSPSSRGRGDQPQHF.

V is TRBV5-4 and J is TRBJ2-2; 16 nucleotides agree with TRBD2. Germline loops: CDR1 SGHNT, CDR2 YYREEE (reference sequence). CDR3 length: 20 amino acids. J lost 0 bases, V lost 4 bases, and 9 bases had no gene match. CDR3 sequence: CASSPGLAGGRVANTGELFF. The CDR3 DNA reads TGTGCCAGCAGCCCGGGACTAGCGGGAGGGCGGGTCGCGAACACCGGGGAGCTGTTTTTT.

The rearrangement joins TRBV20-1 to TRBJ2-1; no clear D. The CDR3 is made up of 9 amino acids. V was trimmed by 6 bases and J by 5 bases, leaving 2 bases between them. Looked up from germline, CDR1 is DFQATT and CDR2 is SNEGSKA (reference sequence). The DNA for the CDR3 is TGCAGTGCGAACAATGAGCAGTTCTTC. Residues: CSANNEQFF.

The table lists this clone with a few counts. This chain links TRBV28 with TRBJ1-2; D uncertain. V was cut by 5 bases and J by 0 bases, with 13 bases left in between. CDR1 is MDHEN, CDR2 SYDVKM, per germline. The CDR3 extends over 15 amino acids. The CDR3 sequence is CASSPKDLANYGYTF. In DNA form, the CDR3 reads TGTGCCAGCAGTCCCAAGGACCTGGCTAACTATGGCTACACCTTC.

This clone was observed once. The gene calls are TRBV28 and TRBJ2-1; no firm D call. The CDR3 contains 16 residues. V dropped 4 bases and J dropped 2 bases, with 15 bases sitting between them. Germline V lookup: CDR1 MDHEN, CDR2 SYDVKM. For the CDR3, the DNA is TGTGCCAGCAGTTCCCATCTATCGGTCGCCTACAATGAGCAGTTCTTC. Its protein product is CASSSHLSVAYNEQFF.

The rearrangement links TRBV11-2 to TRBJ2-7, with D possibly being TRBD1 or TRBD2 (6 bases each). The CDR3 runs to 13 residues. Trimming left V 3 bases short and J 5 bases short, with 11 bases between. Germline CDR1 is SGHAT and CDR2 is FQNNGV. The DNA of the CDR3 is TGTGCCAGCAGCTTGAAGGGGGGTCACGAGCAGTACTTC. Translating gives CASSLKGGHEQYF.

The rearrangement links TRBV10-3 to TRBJ2-1; 7 bases are a match to TRBD2. This CDR3 region has 14 residues. Losses at the gene ends were 3 bases for V and 6 bases for J; bases not matched to a gene: 5. Germline CDR1 ENHRY, CDR2 SYGVKD. The CDR3, as DNA: TGTGCCATCAGTGACGGGGGGATTGGCAATGAGCAGTTCTTC. It yields the protein CAISDGGIGNEQFF.

The rearrangement links TRBV11-2 to TRBJ2-1; 7 bases align to TRBD1. Trimming at V came to 6 bases and at J to 10 bases, leaving 9 bases not matched to a gene. The CDR3 extends over 13 amino acids. The germline gives CDR1 SGHAT, CDR2 FQNNGV. Here the CDR3 DNA reads TGTGCCAGCAGGTTTACAGGGGATCAAGAGCAGTTCTTC. As protein: CASRFTGDQEQFF.